The subject of this entry is one T cell receptor (beta chain). Described time point: patch test 2, 6 weeks after DPC sensitization. Treatment denoted: therapeutic diphenylcyclopropenone sensitization with weekly scalp DPC. The data were taken from a study of human T cells and chemical hapten exposure. The germline V gene encodes CDR1 SQVTM and CDR2 ANQGSEA. CDR3 length equals 12 residues. V lost 5 bases, J lost 10 bases, and 16 bases lay in between. TCRdb reprocessed the RACE reads with MiXCR, giving one entry per CDR3 protein. There are about 55,000 distinct CDR3 sequences in the sample; about a tenth occur only once, and approximately 1.7% lies in the top ten.

The rearrangement joins TRBV29-1 to TRBJ2-3, with D perhaps being TRBD1 or TRBD2 (5 bases each). This receptor was obtained from a woman in her forties or fifties with alopecia areata. Some clones in this sample may be carry-over from other donors' samples. Source: whole blood, taken in connection with sensitization to the hapten diphenylcyclopropenone (DPC). The CDR3 sequence is CSVSRGDESQYF. The CDR3 nucleotides are TGCAGCGTTAGCCGAGGGGACGAGTCGCAGTATTTT.